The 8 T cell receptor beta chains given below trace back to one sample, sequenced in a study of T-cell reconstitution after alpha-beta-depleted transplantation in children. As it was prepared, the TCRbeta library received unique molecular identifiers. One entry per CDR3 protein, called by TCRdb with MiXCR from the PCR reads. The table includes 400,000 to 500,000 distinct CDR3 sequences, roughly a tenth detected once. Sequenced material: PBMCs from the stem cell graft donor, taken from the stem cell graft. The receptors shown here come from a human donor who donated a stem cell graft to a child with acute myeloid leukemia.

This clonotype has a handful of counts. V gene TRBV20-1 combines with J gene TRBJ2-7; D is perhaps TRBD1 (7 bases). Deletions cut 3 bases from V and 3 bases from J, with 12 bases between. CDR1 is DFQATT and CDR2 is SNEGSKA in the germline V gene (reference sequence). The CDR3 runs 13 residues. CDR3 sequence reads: CSASRQGLYEQYV. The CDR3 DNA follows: TGCAGTGCTAGCCGACAGGGACTCTACGAGCAGTACGTC.

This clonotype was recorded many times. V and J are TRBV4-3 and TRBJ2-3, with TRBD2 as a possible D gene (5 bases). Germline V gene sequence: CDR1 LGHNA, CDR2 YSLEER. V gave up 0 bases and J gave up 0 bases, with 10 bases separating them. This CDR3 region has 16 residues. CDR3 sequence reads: CASSQETGTSTDTQYF. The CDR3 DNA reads TGCGCCAGCAGCCAAGAGACGGGAACCAGCACAGATACGCAGTATTTT.

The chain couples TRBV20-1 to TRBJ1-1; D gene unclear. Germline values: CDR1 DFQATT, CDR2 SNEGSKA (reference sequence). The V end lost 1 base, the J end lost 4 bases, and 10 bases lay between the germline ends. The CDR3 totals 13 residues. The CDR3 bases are TGCAGTGCTAGAGGGGGATTGCCCACTGAAGCTTTCTTT. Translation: CSARGGLPTEAFF.

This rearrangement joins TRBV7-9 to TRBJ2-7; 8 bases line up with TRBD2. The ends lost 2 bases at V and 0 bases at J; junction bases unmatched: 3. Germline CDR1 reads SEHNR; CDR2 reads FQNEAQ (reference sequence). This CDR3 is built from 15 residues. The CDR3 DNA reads TGTGCCAGCAGCTTACCCGGGAGGGCCTCCTACGAGCAGTACTTC. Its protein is CASSLPGRASYEQYF.

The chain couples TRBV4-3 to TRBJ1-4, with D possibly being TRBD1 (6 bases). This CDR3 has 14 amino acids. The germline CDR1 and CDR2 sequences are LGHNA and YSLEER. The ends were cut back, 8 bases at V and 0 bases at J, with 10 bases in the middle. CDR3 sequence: CASSHRATNEKLFF. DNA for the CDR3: TGCGCCAGCTCACACAGGGCAACTAATGAAAAACTGTTTTTT.

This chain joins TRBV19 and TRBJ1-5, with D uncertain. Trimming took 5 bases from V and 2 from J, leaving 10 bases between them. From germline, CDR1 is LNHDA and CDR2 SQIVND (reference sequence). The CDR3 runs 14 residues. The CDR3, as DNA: TGTGCCAGTAGTGCCGTAGACGGCAATCAGCCCCAGCATTTT. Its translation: CASSAVDGNQPQHF.

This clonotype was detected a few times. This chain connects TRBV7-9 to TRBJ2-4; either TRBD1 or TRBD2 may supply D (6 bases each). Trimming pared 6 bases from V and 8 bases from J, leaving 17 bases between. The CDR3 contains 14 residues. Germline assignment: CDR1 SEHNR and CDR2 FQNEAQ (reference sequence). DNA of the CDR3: TGTGCCAGCAGTGGAGGGGGGCGACTGGACATTCAGTACTTC. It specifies CASSGGGRLDIQYF.

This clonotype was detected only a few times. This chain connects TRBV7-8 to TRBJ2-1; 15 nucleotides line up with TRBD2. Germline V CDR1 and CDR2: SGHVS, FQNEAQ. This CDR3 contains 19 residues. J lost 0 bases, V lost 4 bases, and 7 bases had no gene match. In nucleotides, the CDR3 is TGTGCCAGCAGCTCAGGGACTAGCGGGAGGTTCAGCTCCTACAATGAGCAGTTCTTC. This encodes CASSSGTSGRFSSYNEQFF.